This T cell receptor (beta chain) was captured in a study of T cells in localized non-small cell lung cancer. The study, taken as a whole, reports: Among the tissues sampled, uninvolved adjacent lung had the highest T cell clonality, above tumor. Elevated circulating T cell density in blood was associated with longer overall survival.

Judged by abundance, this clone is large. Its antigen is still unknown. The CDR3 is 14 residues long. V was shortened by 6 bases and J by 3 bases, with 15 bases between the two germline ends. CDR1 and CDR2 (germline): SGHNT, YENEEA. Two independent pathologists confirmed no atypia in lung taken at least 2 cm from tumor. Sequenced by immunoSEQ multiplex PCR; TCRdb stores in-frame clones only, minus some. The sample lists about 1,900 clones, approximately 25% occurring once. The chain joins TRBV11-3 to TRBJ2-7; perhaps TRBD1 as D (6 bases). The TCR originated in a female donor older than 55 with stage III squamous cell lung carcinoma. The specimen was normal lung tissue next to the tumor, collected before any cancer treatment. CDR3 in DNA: TGTGCCAGCAGTTACCGGGACACGAACTACGAGCAGTACTTC. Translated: CASSYRDTNYEQYF.